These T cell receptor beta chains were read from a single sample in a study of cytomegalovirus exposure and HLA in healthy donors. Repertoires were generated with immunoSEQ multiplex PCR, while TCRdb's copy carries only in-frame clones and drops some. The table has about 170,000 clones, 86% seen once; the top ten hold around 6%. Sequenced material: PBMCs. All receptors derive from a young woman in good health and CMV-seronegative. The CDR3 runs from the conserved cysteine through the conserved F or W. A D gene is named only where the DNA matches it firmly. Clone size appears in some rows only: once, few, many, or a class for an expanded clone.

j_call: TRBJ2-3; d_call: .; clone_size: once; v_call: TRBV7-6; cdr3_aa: CASSLVEEATQYF; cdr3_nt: TGTGCCAGCAGCTTAGTCGAGGAGGCTACGCAGTATTTT
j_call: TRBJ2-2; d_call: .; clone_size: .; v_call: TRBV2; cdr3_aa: CASSGRLWRTGELFF; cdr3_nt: TGTGCCAGCAGTGGGAGACTGTGGAGGACCGGGGAGCTGTTTTTT
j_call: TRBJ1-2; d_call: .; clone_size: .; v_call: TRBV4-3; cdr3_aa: CASSQSPEVLSGYTF; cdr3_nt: TGCGCCAGCAGCCAATCCCCCGAGGTCTTGAGTGGCTACACCTTC
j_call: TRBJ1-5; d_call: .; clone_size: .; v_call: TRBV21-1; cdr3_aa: CASSKNAEQAQRYNQPQHF; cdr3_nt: TGTGCCAGCAGCAAAAACGCTGAACAGGCCCAAAGGTACAATCAGCCCCAGCATTTT
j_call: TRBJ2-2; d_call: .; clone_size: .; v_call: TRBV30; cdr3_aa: CATGLNTGELFF; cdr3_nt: TGTGCCACTGGACTCAACACCGGGGAGCTGTTTTTT
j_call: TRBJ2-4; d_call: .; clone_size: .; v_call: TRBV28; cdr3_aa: CASIRAGPGNIQYF; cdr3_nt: TGTGCCAGCATACGGGCTGGGCCTGGCAACATTCAGTACTTC
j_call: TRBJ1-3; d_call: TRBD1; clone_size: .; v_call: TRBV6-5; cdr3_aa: CASTPGGSNTIYF; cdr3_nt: TGTGCCAGCACCCCAGGGGGTAGTAACACCATATATTTT
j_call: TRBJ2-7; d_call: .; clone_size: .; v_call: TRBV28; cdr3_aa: CASSLWQYAQYF; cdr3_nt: TGTGCCAGCAGTTTATGGCAGTACGCTCAGTACTTC
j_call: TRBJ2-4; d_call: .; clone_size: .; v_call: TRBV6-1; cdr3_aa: CASSDPWESIAKNIQYF; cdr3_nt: TGTGCCAGCAGTGACCCTTGGGAATCAATAGCCAAAAACATTCAGTACTTC
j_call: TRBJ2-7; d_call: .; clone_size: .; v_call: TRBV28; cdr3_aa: CASSQPSGYRGYEQYF; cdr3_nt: TGTGCCAGCAGTCAACCCTCAGGGTATCGAGGCTACGAGCAGTACTTC
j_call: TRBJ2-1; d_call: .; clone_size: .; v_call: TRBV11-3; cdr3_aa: CASSPEAKSSYNEQFF; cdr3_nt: TGTGCCAGCAGCCCAGAGGCTAAAAGCTCCTACAATGAGCAGTTCTTC
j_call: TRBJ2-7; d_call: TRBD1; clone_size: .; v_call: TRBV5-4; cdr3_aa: CASRPGTGVPYEQYF; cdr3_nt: TGTGCCAGCAGACCGGGGACAGGAGTCCCCTACGAGCAGTACTTC
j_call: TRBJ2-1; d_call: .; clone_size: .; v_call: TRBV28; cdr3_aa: CASSLRSEQFF; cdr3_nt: TGTGCCAGCAGTTTAAGGTCTGAGCAGTTCTTC
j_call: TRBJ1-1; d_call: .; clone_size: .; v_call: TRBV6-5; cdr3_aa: CASSYGNRDGKYETFF; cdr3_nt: TGTGCCAGCAGTTACGGAAACCGGGACGGGAAGTATGAGACTTTCTTT
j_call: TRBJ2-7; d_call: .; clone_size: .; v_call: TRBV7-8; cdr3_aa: CASSPHGEGEQYF; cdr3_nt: TGTGCCAGCAGCCCCCACGGCGAAGGCGAGCAGTACTTC
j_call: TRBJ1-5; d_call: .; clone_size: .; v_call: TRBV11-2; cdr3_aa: CASSRTDNNQPQHF; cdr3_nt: TGTGCCAGCAGCCGGACAGACAACAATCAGCCCCAGCATTTT
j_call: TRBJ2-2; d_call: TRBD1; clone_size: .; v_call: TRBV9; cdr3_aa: CASSVTGQGAITGELFF; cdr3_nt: TGTGCCAGCAGCGTAACTGGGCAGGGGGCAATCACCGGGGAGCTGTTTTTT
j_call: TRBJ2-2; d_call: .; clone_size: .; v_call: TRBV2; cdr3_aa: CASRTGGDTGELFF; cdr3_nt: TGTGCCAGCAGAACTGGGGGCGACACCGGGGAGCTGTTTTTT
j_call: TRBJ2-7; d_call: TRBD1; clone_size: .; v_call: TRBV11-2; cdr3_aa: CASSYGAGGHYEQYF; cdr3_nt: TGTGCCAGCAGCTACGGGGCAGGGGGCCACTACGAGCAGTACTTC
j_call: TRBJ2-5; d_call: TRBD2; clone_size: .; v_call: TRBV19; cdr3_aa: CASSRVAGRGETQYF; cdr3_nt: TGTGCCAGTAGTAGAGTAGCGGGGAGGGGAGAGACCCAGTACTTC
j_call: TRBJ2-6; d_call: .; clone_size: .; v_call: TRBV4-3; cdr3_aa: CASSQGLRVSGANVLTF; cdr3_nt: TGCGCCAGCAGCCAAGGACTCAGGGTTTCTGGGGCCAACGTCCTGACTTTC
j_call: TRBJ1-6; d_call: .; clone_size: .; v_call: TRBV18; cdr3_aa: CASSPDSHSPLHF; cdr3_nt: TGTGCCAGCTCACCGGACAGCCATTCACCCCTCCACTTT
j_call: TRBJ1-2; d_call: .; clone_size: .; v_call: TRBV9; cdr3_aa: CASSVPGGAYGYTF; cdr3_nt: TGTGCCAGCAGCGTGCCAGGAGGGGCCTATGGCTACACCTTC
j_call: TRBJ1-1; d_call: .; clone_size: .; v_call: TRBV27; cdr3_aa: CASSSGARETEAFF; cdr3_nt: TGTGCCAGCAGTTCGGGGGCGCGGGAAACTGAAGCTTTCTTT
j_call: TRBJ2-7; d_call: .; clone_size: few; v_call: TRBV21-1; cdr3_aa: CASSNRGGKGAEQYF; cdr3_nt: TGTGCCAGCAGCAATAGGGGCGGAAAAGGGGCCGAGCAGTACTTC
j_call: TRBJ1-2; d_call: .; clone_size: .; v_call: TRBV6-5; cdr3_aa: CASSPLLWDHGYTF; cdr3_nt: TGTGCCAGCAGTCCTCTACTTTGGGACCATGGCTACACCTTC
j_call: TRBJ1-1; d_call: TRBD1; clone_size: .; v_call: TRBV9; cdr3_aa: CASSARGNGNTEAFF; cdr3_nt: TGTGCCAGCAGCGCCAGGGGGAATGGGAACACTGAAGCTTTCTTT
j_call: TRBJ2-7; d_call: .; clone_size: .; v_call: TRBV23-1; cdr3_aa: CASRHRAYEQYF; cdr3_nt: TGCGCCAGCAGGCACAGAGCCTACGAGCAGTACTTC
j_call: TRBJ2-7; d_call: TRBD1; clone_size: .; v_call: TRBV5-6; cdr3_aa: CASSLGQGPYEQYF; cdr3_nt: TGTGCCAGCAGCTTGGGACAGGGTCCCTACGAGCAGTACTTC